The rows below give T cell receptor beta chains drawn from one sample of a study of regulatory T cells in long-lasting Graves disease. One entry per CDR3 protein, called by TCRdb with MiXCR from the multiplex PCR reads. The profile shows 650,000 to 850,000 distinct CDR3 sequences, around 30% of them singletons. Sequencing used peripheral blood mononuclear cells (PBMCs), obtained when the disease was refractory, from a patient treated with antithyroid drugs. Receptors were obtained from a female donor with Graves disease. CDR3s include the opening cysteine and the closing phenylalanine or tryptophan. Fields, in order: V gene, J gene, clone size, D gene, CDR3 DNA, CDR3 protein. The D gene is left open where the match is weak. Only some rows state a clone size, as once, few, many or a class for expanded clones.

TRBV12-3/TRBV12-4	TRBJ1-6	.	.	TGTGCCAGCAGAGACCAGGATAGCTCACCCCTCCACTTT	CASRDQDSSPLHF
TRBV20-1	TRBJ2-7	few	.	TGCAGTGCTATAAGGGAGGCCACCTACGAGCAGTACTTC	CSAIREATYEQYF
TRBV7-2	TRBJ2-1	once	.	TGTGCCAGCAGCTTAGCGGTGGGGCCCTACGAGCAGTTCTTC	CASSLAVGPYEQFF
TRBV5-1	TRBJ2-2	.	TRBD2	TGCGCCAGCAGCCGGACTAGCGCTAAGAACACCGGGGAGCTGTTTTTT	CASSRTSAKNTGELFF
TRBV6-5	TRBJ1-2	few	.	TGTGCCAGCAGTTACTCGAAGAGCTTCGAAGGCGGATACTTTAACTATGGCTACACCTTC	CASSYSKSFEGGYFNYGYTF
TRBV29-1	TRBJ2-5	.	TRBD2	TGCAGCGTTGAAGTGCTAGCGGGGGGTGGGGAGACCCAGTACTTC	CSVEVLAGGGETQYF
TRBV10-1	TRBJ1-4	many	.	TGCGCCAGCAGTGAGTCGACCGGGACGGAGAATGAAAAACTGTTTTTT	CASSESTGTENEKLFF
TRBV10-3	TRBJ2-5	.	.	TGTGCCATCACCCCCGCGGGATTCCAAGAGACCCAGTACTTC	CAITPAGFQETQYF
TRBV20-1	TRBJ1-1	few	TRBD1	TGCAGTGCTCCGACAGGGATGAACACTGAAGCTTTCTTT	CSAPTGMNTEAFF
TRBV11-2	TRBJ2-2	many	TRBD1	TGTGCCAGCAGCCTATTCCTTGGACAGGGAAACACCGGGGAGCTGTTTTTT	CASSLFLGQGNTGELFF
TRBV20-1	TRBJ2-7	few	.	TGCAGTGCTAGAGAGGCCGGGACCCGCCTGGTAGAGCAGTACTTC	CSAREAGTRLVEQYF
TRBV11-2	TRBJ2-2	.	TRBD2	TGTGCCAGCAGCTACGGGACTAGCGGTTCTCTGGGGGAGCTGTTTTTT	CASSYGTSGSLGELFF
TRBV14	TRBJ1-6	.	.	TGTGCCAGCAGCCAAGGGGACCTGGTAGATTCACCCCTCCACTTT	CASSQGDLVDSPLHF
TRBV6-1	TRBJ2-7	.	TRBD2	TGTGCCAGCAGTCCACTAGCGGGAGCATCGGGTGAGCAGTACTTC	CASSPLAGASGEQYF
TRBV9	TRBJ1-2	.	.	TGTGCCAGCAGCGCCTCAAGACTCCAGTATGGCTACACCTTC	CASSASRLQYGYTF
TRBV28	TRBJ1-3	.	.	TGTGCCAGCGGCACAAGGGGTCCAGCCGGAAACACCATATATTTT	CASGTRGPAGNTIYF
TRBV25-1	TRBJ2-5	few	.	TGTGCCAGCAGTGACCCTACAGGGAGGGAGACCCAGTACTTC	CASSDPTGRETQYF
TRBV28	TRBJ1-1	many	.	TGTGCCAGCAGTTTATACTCCGCCACTGAAGCTTTCTTT	CASSLYSATEAFF
TRBV3-1	TRBJ1-2	.	.	TGTGCCAGCAGCCAAGGGGCGTCAGGGTCGGGCGGCTACACCTTC	CASSQGASGSGGYTF
TRBV24-1	TRBJ2-5	few	TRBD2	TGTGCCACCAGTGAAATACTAGCGGGCAATCAAGAGACCCAGTACTTC	CATSEILAGNQETQYF
TRBV30	TRBJ1-4	.	.	TGTGCCTGGAGTTTGTCAACGGCTAATGAAAAACTGTTTTTT	CAWSLSTANEKLFF
TRBV5-6	TRBJ2-7	many	.	TGTGCCAGCAGCTCCCACGAGCAGTACTTC	CASSSHEQYF
TRBV19	TRBJ1-1	.	.	TGTGCCAGTAGTACGACGGTTTACACTGAAGCTTTCTTT	CASSTTVYTEAFF
TRBV7-2	TRBJ2-5	many	.	TGTGCCAGCAGCTTAGAGGAGATGGAGACCCAGTACTTC	CASSLEEMETQYF
TRBV7-2	TRBJ1-5	.	.	TGTGCCAGCAGCCCCCCGGGGAGGGCCAATCAGCCCCAGCATTTT	CASSPPGRANQPQHF
TRBV19	TRBJ1-1	.	.	TGTGCCAGTAGTATGATACAGGGAGGGAACACTGAAGCTTTCTTT	CASSMIQGGNTEAFF
TRBV12-3/TRBV12-4	TRBJ2-7	.	.	TGTGCCAGCAGTCCCCCCTACCAGGGATCCGAGCAGTACTTC	CASSPPYQGSEQYF
TRBV12-3/TRBV12-4	TRBJ1-5	.	.	TGTGCCAGCAGCGTCGGTAGGGGGTCTGGTCAGCCCCAGCATTTT	CASSVGRGSGQPQHF
TRBV6-1	TRBJ1-5	many	TRBD1	TGTGCCAGCAACCTGGACAGGGTGAGCAATCAGCCCCAGCATTTT	CASNLDRVSNQPQHF
TRBV5-1	TRBJ1-2	many	.	TGCGCCAGCAGCTTGGAGAGGAGTGCCCTCTATGGCTACACCTTC	CASSLERSALYGYTF
TRBV29-1	TRBJ1-1	few	.	TGCAGCGTTGAAGAATACGGAAAGTGGGCTTTCTTT	CSVEEYGKWAFF
TRBV19	TRBJ1-2	.	.	TGTGCCAGTAGTATGAAATCGACGGGAAACTATGGCTACACCTTC	CASSMKSTGNYGYTF
TRBV7-2	TRBJ1-5	.	.	TGTGCCAGCAGCCTAGGGTCCAGGGCGCGTCAGCCCCAGCATTTT	CASSLGSRARQPQHF